A selection of T cell receptor beta chains follows, all from one sample in a study of blood T cells in healthy people across ages. TCRdb re-called the 5' RACE reads with MiXCR, one entry per CDR3 protein. The sample includes approximately 900,000 distinct CDR3 sequences, about 48% of them seen just once. The sample was blood. The receptor set was obtained from a man aged 25-45 years in good health. Each CDR3 is given with its conserved first and last residue. D genes are given only for firm matches. A row's size may be missing; if present it is once, few, many or a size class.

d_gene	j_gene	len	abundance	v_gene	CDR3aa	CDR3nt
.	TRBJ1-1	14	.	TRBV12-3/TRBV12-4	CASSPTGRSTEAFF	TGTGCCAGCAGTCCTACTGGGCGGTCCACTGAAGCTTTCTTT
TRBD2	TRBJ2-1	20	once	TRBV5-4	CASSLGLAGVDSRSYNEQFF	TGTGCCAGCAGCTTGGGACTAGCGGGGGTCGATAGTAGGTCCTACAATGAGCAGTTCTTC
.	TRBJ2-7	15	.	TRBV29-1	CSVEDPGQEDYEQYF	TGCAGCGTTGAAGATCCGGGCCAGGAGGACTACGAGCAGTACTTC
.	TRBJ2-3	10	once	TRBV20-1	CSADEDTQYF	TGCAGTGCTGACGAGGATACGCAGTATTTT
.	TRBJ2-2	13	.	TRBV4-3	CASSHGWTGELFF	TGCGCCAGCAGCCATGGGTGGACCGGGGAGCTGTTTTTT
TRBD1	TRBJ2-7	14	.	TRBV25-1	CASSERNRGYEQYF	TGTGCCAGCAGTGAAAGGAACAGGGGCTACGAGCAGTACTTC
.	TRBJ1-6	14	many	TRBV4-1	CASSHYREGSPLHF	TGCGCCAGCAGCCATTACAGGGAAGGGTCACCCCTCCACTTT
.	TRBJ2-1	12	few	TRBV30	CAWSALNNEQFF	TGTGCCTGGAGTGCCCTGAACAATGAGCAGTTCTTC
.	TRBJ2-7	12	few	TRBV6-5	CASSSGWNEQYF	TGTGCCAGCAGTTCAGGATGGAACGAGCAGTACTTC
TRBD2	TRBJ2-5	18	.	TRBV6-2/TRBV6-3	CASSYSTGLAGVQETQYF	TGTGCCAGCAGTTACTCGACGGGACTAGCGGGGGTCCAAGAGACCCAGTACTTC
TRBD1	TRBJ2-7	14	.	TRBV28	CASTTLGQGYEQYF	TGTGCCAGCACTACCCTGGGACAGGGCTACGAGCAGTACTTC
TRBD1	TRBJ1-4	15	few	TRBV4-1	CASSHGGQGSEKLFF	TGCGCCAGCAGCCATGGGGGACAGGGTAGTGAAAAACTGTTTTTT
.	TRBJ1-1	11	.	TRBV20-1	CSGGDFPEAFF	TGCAGCGGGGGGGATTTCCCCGAAGCTTTCTTT
.	TRBJ2-5	12	.	TRBV7-9	CTSSLLNREQYF	TGTACCAGCAGCTTATTAAACCGGGAGCAGTACTTC
.	TRBJ2-2	16	.	TRBV9	CASSVRSRGLAGELFF	TGTGCCAGCAGCGTACGGTCGCGGGGACTTGCCGGGGAGCTGTTTTTT
.	TRBJ2-2	14	few	TRBV29-1	CSVRPGMRTGELFF	TGCAGCGTTCGACCTGGGATGCGGACCGGGGAGCTGTTTTTT
.	TRBJ2-1	12	.	TRBV5-1	CASGVGYNEQFF	TGCGCCAGCGGGGTTGGTTACAATGAGCAGTTCTTC
.	TRBJ2-5	14	.	TRBV12-3/TRBV12-4	CASKGSGMGETQYF	TGTGCCAGCAAGGGTTCCGGGATGGGAGAGACCCAGTACTTC
TRBD2	TRBJ2-3	15	.	TRBV7-2	CASSFYGGSTDTQYF	TGTGCCAGCAGTTTTTACGGGGGGAGCACAGATACGCAGTATTTT
.	TRBJ1-1	15	.	TRBV18	CASSPEGGMNTEAFF	TGTGCCAGCTCACCCGAGGGGGGCATGAACACTGAAGCTTTCTTT
.	TRBJ2-5	15	.	TRBV20-1	CSATKTGRRVETQYF	TGCAGTGCTACCAAGACAGGGAGGAGGGTAGAGACCCAGTACTTC
TRBD2	TRBJ2-5	17	.	TRBV4-3	CASSQELTSGGAETQYF	TGCGCCAGCAGCCAAGAGCTGACTAGCGGGGGGGCGGAGACCCAGTACTTC
.	TRBJ1-5	12	few	TRBV12-3/TRBV12-4	CASRGNNQPQHF	TGTGCCAGCCGGGGAAACAATCAGCCCCAGCATTTT